This T cell receptor (beta chain) is drawn from a study of cytomegalovirus exposure and HLA in healthy donors. Amplification used 60 Vbeta primers and 13 Jbeta primers. Method: immunoSEQ multiplex PCR; TCRdb's copy keeps in-frame clones and lacks some. The sample includes about 95,000 clones, about 80% of them seen just once. Germline-derived CDR1 and CDR2 are MNHNS and SASEGT. The CDR3 extends over 15 amino acids. Deletions cut 1 base from V and 1 base from J, with 10 bases between. The study's findings and limits: Per a prior analysis, the majority of TCR beta V segments were productive roughly 87% or roughly 30% of the time. Cytomegalovirus association was assigned to more than 150 TCR beta chains.

As regards this clone: Its target is not known. Additional DNA sequences in this sample encode the identical CDR3.

This TCR was recovered from a young man in good health and CMV-seropositive. The V and J genes are TRBV6-1 and TRBJ1-2; no clear D. Sequenced input: PBMCs. DNA for the CDR3: TGTGCCAGCAGTGAAGGAGTCGGACTTAACTATGGCTACACCTTC. Its translation: CASSEGVGLNYGYTF.